This T cell receptor (beta chain) was captured by sequencing in a study of cytomegalovirus exposure and HLA in healthy donors. A multiplex PCR was run with 60 Vbeta primers and 13 Jbeta primers. The data were produced by immunoSEQ multiplex PCR, yet TCRdb's version contains in-frame clones alone and is incomplete. The sample contains 270,000 or so clones, about 93% of which appear only once. The CDR3 totals 16 residues. Trimming shortened V by 3 bases and J by 0 bases, and 12 bases separated the two germline ends. Germline CDR1 is LNHDA and CDR2 is SQIVND (reference sequence). As for the donors, each was a healthy bone marrow donor.

The receptor was isolated from a girl aged 2 to 9 in good health and CMV-seronegative. The sample taken for sequencing was PBMCs. The V gene is TRBV19, the J gene TRBJ1-5; D is perhaps TRBD1 (5 bases). The CDR3 sequence: CASSIYGGGSNQPQHF. The DNA of the CDR3 is TGTGCCAGTAGTATTTATGGGGGAGGTAGCAATCAGCCCCAGCATTTT.